The present entry profiles one T cell receptor (beta chain) with its context. The antigen is unknown. This CDR3 fails to terminate in the conserved phenylalanine or tryptophan, so it likely reflects a read error. This sample was included in a study of breast tumors, draining lymph nodes, adjacent tissues. Per germline, CDR1 SNHLY and CDR2 FYNNEI. This CDR3 comprises 14 residues. The V end was cut by 5 bases, the J end by 6 bases, with 17 bases between. TCRdb reprocessed the multiplex PCR reads with MiXCR, giving one entry per CDR3 protein. The sample includes over 20,000 distinct CDR3 sequences, 50% to 75% of them seen just once. Study results and caveats: Tumors had less TCR diversity than lymph nodes, more than nontumor tissue. Luminal-like breast cancer showed significantly higher tumor–nontumor repertoire similarity than basal-like. The lymph node origin of tumor T cells was framed as consistent with a hypothesis, not demonstrated.

The sequence was obtained from a female donor with breast cancer. Some clones in this sample may be carry-over from other donors' samples. Material for sequencing was tumor-adjacent breast tissue. The chain carries TRBV2 and TRBJ2-7; a possible D gene is TRBD2 (7 bases). The CDR3 reads CASSSTGTGGEQYL. CDR3 bases: TGTGCCAGCAGTTCTACAGGGACGGGGGGCGAGCAGTACCTC.